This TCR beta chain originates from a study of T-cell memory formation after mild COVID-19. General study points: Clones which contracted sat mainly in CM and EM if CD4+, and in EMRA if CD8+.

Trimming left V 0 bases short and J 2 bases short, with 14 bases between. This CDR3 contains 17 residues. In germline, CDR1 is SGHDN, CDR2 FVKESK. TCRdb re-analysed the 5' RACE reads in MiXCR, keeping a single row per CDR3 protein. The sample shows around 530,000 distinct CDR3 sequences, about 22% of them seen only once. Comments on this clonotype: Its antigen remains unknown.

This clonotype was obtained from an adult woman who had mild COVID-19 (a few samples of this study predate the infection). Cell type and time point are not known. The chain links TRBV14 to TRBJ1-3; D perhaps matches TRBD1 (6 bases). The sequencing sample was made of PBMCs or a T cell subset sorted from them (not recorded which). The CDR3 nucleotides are TGTGCCAGCAGCCAAGATTCCACGACAGGACCTGGAAACACCATATATTTT. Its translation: CASSQDSTTGPGNTIYF.